These 15 T cell receptor beta chains were sequenced from one sample in a study of shared clonotypes between healthy human individuals (dated by TCRdb to the early 2020s). To prepare the library, the immunoSEQ multiplex PCR assay was applied. This immuneACCESS table, as held by TCRdb, lists in-frame sequences with V and J called but not all clones. Of the missing ones, under half trace to an unresolved V gene in checked studies; the others have no known cause. The sample table contains around 940,000 clones; only one count was recorded for approximately 76% of them. The top ten clonotypes cover over 1.3% of the sample. Sequencing was done on a sample of memory CD4+ T cells sorted from blood. The cell subset or site label for this specimen denotes: CD45RA-negative fraction. Receptor source: a man aged 18 to 29 in good health.

CDR3 coding DNA: TGTGCCAGCTCACAACAGGGGGGGTACGAGCAGTACTTC. Translation: CASSQQGGYEQYF. V and J are TRBV18 and TRBJ2-7, with a weak D call TRBD1 (8 bases). The CDR3 has 13 residues. Trimming took off 4 bases at V and 4 bases at J, with 11 bases between the two ends. Germline V gene sequence: CDR1 KGHSH, CDR2 LQKENI.

CDR3 amino acids: CATSQGQGRTQYF. CDR3 in DNA: TGTGCCACCAGTCAAGGACAGGGGCGGACGCAGTATTTT. The J gene is TRBJ2-3, the V gene TRBV15; 9 nucleotides match TRBD1. With 6 bases clipped from V and 9 bases from J, the junction kept 7 bases outside the gene matches. Germline V gene lookup returns CDR1 LNHNV and CDR2 YYDKDF (reference sequence). The CDR3 spans 13 residues.

The rearrangement joins TRBV11-3 to TRBJ2-1; D is tentatively TRBD1 or TRBD2 (6 bases each). Germline V gene data show CDR1 as SGHNT and CDR2 as YENEEA. This CDR3 spans 16 amino acids. Trimming stripped 1 base from V and 5 bases from J, with 15 bases between. DNA of the CDR3: TGTGCCAGCAGCTTAGGGGGCCGGGGGCGGAACAATGAGCAGTTCTTC. The encoded protein is CASSLGGRGRNNEQFF.

CDR3 DNA sequence: TGCGCCAGCAGCTTGCTGGGGGGCAATCAGCCCCAGCATTTT. Translation gives CASSLLGGNQPQHF. The chain couples TRBV5-1 to TRBJ1-5; D is possibly TRBD1 (5 bases). V was clipped by 1 base and J by 2 bases, with 7 bases between them. In germline, CDR1 is SGHRS, CDR2 YFSETQ. This CDR3 contains 14 residues. Complete variable domain (other parts from reference TRBV5-1 and TRBJ1-5): KAGVTQTPRYLIKTRGQQVTLSCSPISGHRSVSWYQQTPGQGLQFLFEYFSETQRNKGNFPGRFSGRQFSNSRSEMNVSTLELGDSALYLCASSLLGGNQPQHFGDGTRLSIL.

The sample holds one count of this clone. This chain joins TRBV5-1 and TRBJ2-2; tentative D call: TRBD2 (5 bases). Germline-derived CDR1 and CDR2 are SGHRS and YFSETQ. The CDR3 sequence is 14 residues long. The germline V and J ends were trimmed by 7 bases and 4 bases, with 14 bases remaining between them. The CDR3 here is CASGRGLGTGELFF. CDR3 nucleotide sequence: TGCGCCAGCGGGAGAGGGCTGGGCACCGGGGAGCTGTTTTTT.

This clone was seen a handful of times. The chain links TRBV6-1 to TRBJ1-6; no clear D. CDR1 is MNHNS, CDR2 SASEGT, per germline. This CDR3 has 13 residues. V shed 6 bases and J shed 10 bases, with 13 bases lying between them. This CDR3 reads CASRRSGGSPLHF. The CDR3 bases are TGTGCCAGCAGAAGAAGCGGTGGCTCACCCCTCCACTTT.

This clone showed up just a few times. This could be a read error, since a much larger clone is one nucleotide away. Additional DNA sequences in this sample encode the identical CDR3. The chain links TRBV28 to TRBJ2-7, with unresolved D. CDR3 length equals 10 residues. V shed 5 bases and J shed 4 bases, with 3 bases lying between them. CDR1 and CDR2 (germline): MDHEN, SYDVKM. This CDR3 is CASSGYEQYF. The CDR3 nucleotides are TGTGCCAGCAGTGGGTACGAGCAGTACTTC.

This clone turned up a few times. The chain couples TRBV6-1 to TRBJ2-7, with D tentatively TRBD2 (6 bases). The ends were cut back, 8 bases at V and 3 bases at J, with 17 bases in the middle. This CDR3 has 14 amino acids. Per germline, CDR1 MNHNS and CDR2 SASEGT. In DNA form, the CDR3 reads TGTGCCAGCCAAAGGGACTTCTCTGGCTACGAGCAGTACTTC. Translating gives CASQRDFSGYEQYF.

The chain carries TRBV5-1 and TRBJ2-7; the match to TRBD1 covers 9 bases. Germline V CDR1 and CDR2: SGHRS, YFSETQ. V lost 4 bases to trimming and J lost 4 bases; unmatched junction nucleotides: 9. CDR3 length: 15 residues. CDR3 bases: TGCGCCAGCAGCCTACAGGGGGCTTCGGAGTACGAGCAGTACTTC. The encoded protein is CASSLQGASEYEQYF.

The chain couples TRBV7-2 to TRBJ1-1, with 10 nucleotides matching TRBD1. Germline CDR1 SGHTA, CDR2 FQGNSA. The trim removed 5 bases at V and 7 bases at J, leaving 7 bases unmatched. The CDR3 has 14 amino acids. This CDR3 reads CASSPRQGAIEAFF. The CDR3 nucleotides read TGTGCCAGCAGCCCAAGACAGGGGGCAATTGAAGCTTTCTTT. The full variable domain, completed using reference TRBV7-2 and TRBJ1-1, is GAGVSQSPSNKVTEKGKDVELRCDPISGHTALYWYRQSLGQGLEFLIYFQGNSAPDKSGLPSDRFSAERTGGSVSTLTIQRTQQEDSAVYLCASSPRQGAIEAFFGQGTRLTVV.

This clone appeared once. The chain is built from TRBV11-2 and TRBJ1-2; 8 nucleotides align to TRBD1. J was trimmed by 3 bases and V by 6 bases; bases with no gene match: 12. Germline values: CDR1 SGHAT, CDR2 FQNNGV. The CDR3 runs to 16 residues. The CDR3 loop reads CASRYTTGTGDYGYTF. DNA of the CDR3: TGTGCCAGCAGATACACGACCGGGACAGGAGACTATGGCTACACCTTC.

The rearrangement joins TRBV27 to TRBJ2-2; D possibly corresponds to TRBD1 (5 bases). The length of the CDR3 is 16 residues. V was cut by 5 bases and J by 1 base, with 14 bases left in between. Germline V gene data show CDR1 as MNHEY and CDR2 as SMNVEV (reference sequence). For the CDR3, the DNA is TGTGCCAGCAGTCGCCAGGGTCCGGAGAACACCGGGGAGCTGTTTTTT. Its protein product is CASSRQGPENTGELFF.

The rearrangement uses TRBV7-2 and TRBJ1-5, with D perhaps TRBD1 (5 bases). The V gene lost 5 bases and the J gene lost 4 bases, with 9 bases spanning the gap. CDR1 is SGHTA and CDR2 is FQGNSA in the germline V gene. CDR3 length: 13 amino acids. This chain's CDR3 is CASSTQGNQPQHF. In nucleotides, the CDR3 is TGTGCCAGCAGCACCCAGGGAAATCAGCCCCAGCATTTT.

This chain links TRBV5-1 with TRBJ2-2; D remains ambiguous. V lost 0 bases, J lost 0 bases, and 6 bases lay in between. The CDR3 is made up of 15 amino acids. In germline, CDR1 is SGHRS, CDR2 YFSETQ. The CDR3 nucleotides read TGCGCCAGCAGCTTGGACCCTACGAACACCGGGGAGCTGTTTTTT. Its translation is CASSLDPTNTGELFF.

With respect to this clone: The limits of the CDR3 on the DNA are not certain, so only TCRdb's listed CDR3 is given. The chain couples TRBV28 to TRBJ2-2. The CDR3 is made up of 15 amino acids, end residues included. The germline CDR1 and CDR2 sequences are MDHEN and SYDVKM. CDR3 in amino acids: CASSSSRGASGELFF.